This is a list of T cell receptor beta chains from one sample in a study of beta chain features in type 1 diabetes. Libraries were prepared by immunoSEQ multiplex PCR; TCRdb keeps only in-frame clonotypes and omits some of them. The table lists almost 350,000 clones, approximately 10% of them singletons. The specimen was central memory CD4+ T cells from blood. All receptors derive from a man aged 25-40 years with type 1 diabetes. The CDR3 runs from the conserved cysteine through the conserved F or W. D genes are given only for firm matches. Clone size is stated in some rows and not others, as once, few, many or a class when expanded.

-	TRBV5-4	TRBJ1-4	many	TGTGCCAGCAGCCAGAGGGGGGGCGAGGAAAAACTGTTTTTT	CASSQRGGEEKLFF
-	TRBV10-3	TRBJ2-7	few	TGTGCCATCAGTGAGTCATTGCGAGCGCAGCAGTACTTC	CAISESLRAQQYF
TRBD1	TRBV2	TRBJ1-5	-	TGTGCCAGCAGTGGGACAGGGAATCAGCCCCAGCATTTT	CASSGTGNQPQHF
-	TRBV29-1	TRBJ2-7	-	TGCAGCGTTGGGCAGGGCAGGTACGAGCAGTACTTC	CSVGQGRYEQYF
-	TRBV7-2	TRBJ1-2	few	TGTGCCAGCAGTTTTAAGACAGAAGGCTACACCTTC	CASSFKTEGYTF
-	TRBV29-1	TRBJ2-7	few	TGCAGCGTTCTCCACAACCCTTCCCACGAGCAGTACTTC	CSVLHNPSHEQYF
-	TRBV18	TRBJ2-3	few	TGTGCCAGCTCACCGCAGGGGACAGATACGCAGTATTTT	CASSPQGTDTQYF
-	TRBV6-5	TRBJ1-1	-	TGTGCCAGCAGTTACAGACGGCAGCTGAACACTGAAGCTTTCTTT	CASSYRRQLNTEAFF
-	TRBV10-3	TRBJ2-7	-	TGTGCCATCAGTGACAGGCAGCCTTACGAGCAGTACTTC	CAISDRQPYEQYF
-	TRBV4-1	TRBJ2-1	many	TGCGCCAGCAGCCATCCCGAAGGACGGGGGGCCCGCAGTGAGCAGTTCTTC	CASSHPEGRGARSEQFF
-	TRBV18	TRBJ2-6	few	TGTGCCAGCTCACCGAAGGTCTCTGGGGCCAACGTCCTGACTTTC	CASSPKVSGANVLTF
-	TRBV10-1	TRBJ2-2	-	TGCGCCAGCAGTGGTCCCTTGAACGCCGGGGAGCTGTTTTTT	CASSGPLNAGELFF
-	TRBV6-5	TRBJ2-7	-	TGTGCCAGCAGTTACGGCAGGAGCTCCTACGAGCAGTACTTC	CASSYGRSSYEQYF
-	TRBV29-1	TRBJ2-5	-	TGCAGCGTTGATTCACCCGGGGGTCAAGAGACCCAGTACTTC	CSVDSPGGQETQYF
TRBD1	TRBV7-9	TRBJ2-7	-	TGTGCCAGCAGCTTATTGGGGGACAGGGGTTCCTACGAGCAGTACTTC	CASSLLGDRGSYEQYF
-	TRBV15	TRBJ2-5	once	TGTGCCACCAGCAGAGGACAGCGGATGGAGACCCAGTACTTC	CATSRGQRMETQYF
TRBD2	TRBV7-2	TRBJ2-5	few	TGTGCCAGCAGCTTCACTAGCGGGGCGCAAGAGACCCAGTACTTC	CASSFTSGAQETQYF
TRBD2	TRBV9	TRBJ2-3	-	TGTGCCAGCAGCGTAGAAGCGGGGCTTCGCACAGATACGCAGTATTTT	CASSVEAGLRTDTQYF
TRBD2	TRBV7-8	TRBJ2-2	many	TGTGCCAGCAGCTCCCAGACTAGCGGGGGGTTGTTTGCAACCGGGGAGCTGTTTTTT	CASSSQTSGGLFATGELFF
-	TRBV9	TRBJ1-1	-	TGTGCCAGCAGCGTAGTAACGAGGAACACTGAAGCTTTCTTT	CASSVVTRNTEAFF
TRBD1	TRBV6-1	TRBJ1-2	many	TGTGCCAGCAGGCTTCCCGACAGGGAGGGCTACACCTTC	CASRLPDREGYTF
TRBD1	TRBV6-5	TRBJ1-1	-	TGTGCCAGCAGTTACCCAGGGGGCACTGAAGCTTTCTTT	CASSYPGGTEAFF